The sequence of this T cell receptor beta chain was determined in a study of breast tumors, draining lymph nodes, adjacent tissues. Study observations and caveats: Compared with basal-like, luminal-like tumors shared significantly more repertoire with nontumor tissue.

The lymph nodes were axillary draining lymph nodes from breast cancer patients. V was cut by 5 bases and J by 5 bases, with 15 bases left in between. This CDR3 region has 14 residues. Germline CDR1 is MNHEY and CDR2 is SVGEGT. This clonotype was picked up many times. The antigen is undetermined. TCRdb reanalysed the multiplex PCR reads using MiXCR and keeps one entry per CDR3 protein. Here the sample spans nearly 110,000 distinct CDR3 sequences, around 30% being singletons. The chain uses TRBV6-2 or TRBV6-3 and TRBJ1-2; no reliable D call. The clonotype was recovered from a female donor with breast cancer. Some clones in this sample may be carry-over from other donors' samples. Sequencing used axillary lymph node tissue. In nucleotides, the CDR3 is TGTGCCAGCAGTCCAACTAGGACGGATTATGGCTACACCTTC. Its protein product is CASSPTRTDYGYTF.